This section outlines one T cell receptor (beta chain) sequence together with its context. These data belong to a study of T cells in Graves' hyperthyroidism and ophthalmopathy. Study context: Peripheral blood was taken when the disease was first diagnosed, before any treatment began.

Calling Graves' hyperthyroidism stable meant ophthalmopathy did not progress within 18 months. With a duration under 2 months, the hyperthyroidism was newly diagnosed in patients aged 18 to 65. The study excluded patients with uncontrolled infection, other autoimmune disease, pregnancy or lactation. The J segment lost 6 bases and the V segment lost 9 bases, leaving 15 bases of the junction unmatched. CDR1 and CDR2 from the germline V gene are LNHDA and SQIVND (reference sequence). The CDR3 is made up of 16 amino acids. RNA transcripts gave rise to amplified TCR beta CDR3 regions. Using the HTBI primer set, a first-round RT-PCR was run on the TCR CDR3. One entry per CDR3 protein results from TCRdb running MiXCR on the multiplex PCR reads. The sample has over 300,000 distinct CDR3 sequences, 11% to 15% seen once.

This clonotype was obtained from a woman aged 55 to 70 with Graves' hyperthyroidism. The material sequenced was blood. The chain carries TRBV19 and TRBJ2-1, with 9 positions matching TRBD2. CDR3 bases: TGTGCCAGCAGCCTTGAGGGACTAGCCATAGCCAATGAGCAGTTCTTC. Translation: CASSLEGLAIANEQFF.